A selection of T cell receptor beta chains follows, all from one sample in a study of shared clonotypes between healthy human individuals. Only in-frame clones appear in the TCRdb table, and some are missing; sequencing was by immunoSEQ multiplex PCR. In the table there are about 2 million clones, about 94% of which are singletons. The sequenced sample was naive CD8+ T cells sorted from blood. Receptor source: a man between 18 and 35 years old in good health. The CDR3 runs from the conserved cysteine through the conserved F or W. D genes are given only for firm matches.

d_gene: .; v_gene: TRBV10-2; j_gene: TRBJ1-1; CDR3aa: CASSHQRGVRTEAFF; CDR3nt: TGCGCCAGCAGCCACCAGAGAGGGGTGCGAACTGAAGCTTTCTTT
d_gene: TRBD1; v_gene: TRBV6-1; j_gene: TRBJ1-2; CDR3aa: CASSLTGGAGGYTF; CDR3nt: TGTGCCAGCAGCTTGACAGGGGGCGCAGGTGGCTACACCTTC
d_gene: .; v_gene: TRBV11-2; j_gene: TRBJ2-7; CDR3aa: CASRWGDEQYF; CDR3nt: TGTGCCAGCCGATGGGGGGACGAGCAGTACTTC
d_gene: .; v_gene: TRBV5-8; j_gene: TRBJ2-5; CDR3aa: CASSLVVYEIQETQYF; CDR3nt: TGTGCCAGCAGCTTGGTGGTTTACGAGATACAAGAGACCCAGTACTTC
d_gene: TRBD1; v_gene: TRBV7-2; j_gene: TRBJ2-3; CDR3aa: CASSWTGGSRGGTDTQYF; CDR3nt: TGTGCCAGCAGCTGGACAGGGGGCAGTCGTGGCGGCACAGATACGCAGTATTTT
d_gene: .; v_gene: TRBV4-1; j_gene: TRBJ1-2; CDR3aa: CASSQAGAGTSYYGYTF; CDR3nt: TGCGCCAGCAGCCAAGCAGGGGCCGGTACGAGTTACTATGGCTACACCTTC
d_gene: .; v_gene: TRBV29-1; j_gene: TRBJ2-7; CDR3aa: CSVWDGDSYEQYF; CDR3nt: TGCAGCGTGTGGGACGGAGACTCCTACGAGCAGTACTTC
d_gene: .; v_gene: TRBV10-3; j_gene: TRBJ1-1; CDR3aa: CAISELRGVLDTEAFF; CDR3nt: TGTGCCATCAGTGAGTTACGGGGGGTTTTGGACACTGAAGCTTTCTTT
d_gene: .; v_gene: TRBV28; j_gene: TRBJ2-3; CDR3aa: CASSVSTDTQYF; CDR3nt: TGTGCCAGCAGTGTAAGCACAGATACGCAGTATTTT
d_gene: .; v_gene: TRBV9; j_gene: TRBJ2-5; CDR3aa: CASSVGGPSETQYF; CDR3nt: TGTGCCAGCAGCGTAGGAGGGCCGTCAGAGACCCAGTACTTC